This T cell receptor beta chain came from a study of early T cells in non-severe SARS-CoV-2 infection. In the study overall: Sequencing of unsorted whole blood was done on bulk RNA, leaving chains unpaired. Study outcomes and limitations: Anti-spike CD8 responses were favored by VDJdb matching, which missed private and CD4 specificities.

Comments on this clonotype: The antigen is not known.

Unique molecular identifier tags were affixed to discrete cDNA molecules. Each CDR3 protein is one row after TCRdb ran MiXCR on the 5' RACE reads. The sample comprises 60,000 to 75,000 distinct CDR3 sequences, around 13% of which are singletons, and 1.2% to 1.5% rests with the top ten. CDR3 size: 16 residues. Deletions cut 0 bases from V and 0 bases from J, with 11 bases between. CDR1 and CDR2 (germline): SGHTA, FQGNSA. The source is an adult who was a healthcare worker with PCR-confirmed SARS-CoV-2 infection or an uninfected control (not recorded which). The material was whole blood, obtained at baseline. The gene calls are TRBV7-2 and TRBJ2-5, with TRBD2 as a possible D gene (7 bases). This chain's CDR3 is CASSLAGRGYQETQYF. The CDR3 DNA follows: TGTGCCAGCAGCTTAGCGGGGAGGGGGTACCAAGAGACCCAGTACTTC.